Following are 25 T cell receptor beta chains from one sample sequenced in a study of CD8+ T cells in alopecia areata. Noted treatment: oral pan-JAK inhibitor, 5-10 mg twice daily. Extraction of RNA preceded its reverse transcription into cDNA, which served as the sequencing template. TCRdb keeps only in-frame clones here, not all; method: immunoSEQ multiplex PCR. Here the sample spans 130,000 or so clones, 86% being singletons. Sequenced here: CD8+ T cells sorted from blood, sampled at week 4, from a patient treated with tofacitinib. These receptors all stem from a human donor with alopecia areata.

J is TRBJ1-2 and V is TRBV30, with TRBD1 matching over 7 bases. With V trimmed by 5 bases and J by 2 bases, 5 bases remained unmatched. This CDR3 is 13 amino acids long. Germline loops: CDR1 GTSNPN, CDR2 SVGIG (reference sequence). CDR3 DNA sequence: TGTGCCTGGGCCGCGACAGGGAACTATGGCTACACCTTC. Amino acid sequence: CAWAATGNYGYTF.

The CDR3: CAWSVQSNEQFF. DNA of the CDR3: TGTGCCTGGAGTGTACAGAGCAATGAGCAGTTCTTC. The chain links TRBV30 to TRBJ2-7; D gene uncertain. The J call may be mistaken, given a closer DNA end match to TRBJ2-1. This CDR3 has 12 residues. Germline values: CDR1 GTSNPN, CDR2 SVGIG (reference sequence).

The chain uses TRBV30 and TRBJ2-6, with 9 bases that match TRBD2. Germline V gene sequence: CDR1 GTSNPN, CDR2 SVGIG (reference sequence). CDR3 length equals 19 residues. Trimming cost V 0 bases and J 0 bases; bases outside gene matches: 9. CDR3 coding DNA: TGTGCCTGGAGTGTACTCCTAGCGGGATTAAGCTCTGGGGCCAACGTCCTGACTTTC. Its protein product is CAWSVLLAGLSSGANVLTF.

The V gene is TRBV19, the J gene TRBJ2-7, with D hard to call. V was trimmed by 5 bases and J by 5 bases, leaving 13 bases between them. There are 13 residues in the CDR3. Germline assignment: CDR1 LNHDA and CDR2 SQIVND (reference sequence). The CDR3 DNA reads as TGTGCCAGTAGTCCCTCAGTCCCGGACGAGCAGTACTTC. Protein: CASSPSVPDEQYF. The full variable domain, rest sourced from reference TRBV19 and TRBJ2-7, is DGGITQSPKYLFRKEGQNVTLSCEQNLNHDAMYWYRQDPGQGLRLIYYSQIVNDFQKGDIAEGYSVSREKKESFPLTVTSAQKNPTAFYLCASSPSVPDEQYFGPGTRLTVT.

The V gene is TRBV28, the J gene TRBJ2-2; tentatively, D is TRBD1 (8 bases). The CDR3 sequence is 15 residues long. The germline V gene has CDR1 MDHEN and CDR2 SYDVKM. V was trimmed by 6 bases and J by 4 bases, leaving 15 bases between them. The CDR3 here is CASSPQGGGTGELFF. The CDR3 DNA sequence: TGTGCCAGCAGCCCACAGGGGGGGGGCACCGGGGAGCTGTTTTTT.

Here the CDR3 reads CASSPTGYSNQPQHF. CDR3 nucleotides: TGTGCCAGCAGTCCTACCGGGTATAGCAATCAGCCCCAGCATTTT. The J gene is TRBJ1-5, the V gene TRBV2; no clear D gene. The CDR3 length is 15 residues. V was cut by 5 bases and J by 0 bases, with 11 bases left in between. The germline V gene encodes CDR1 SNHLY and CDR2 FYNNEI.

In the case of this clone: Other DNA sequences within the sample encode an identical CDR3. The J gene is TRBJ2-7, the V gene TRBV2, with D maybe TRBD2 (6 bases). V lost 3 bases and J lost 4, with 7 bases in between. Germline CDR1 SNHLY, CDR2 FYNNEI. The CDR3 is 12 residues long. The CDR3 DNA is TGTGCCAGCAGTGAGGGGGGATACGAGCAGTACTTC. Its translation: CASSEGGYEQYF.

This rearrangement joins TRBV27 to TRBJ2-7; D gene unclear. The germline V gene has CDR1 MNHEY and CDR2 SMNVEV (reference sequence). V lost 5 bases and J 0 bases, leaving 8 bases between the germline ends. The CDR3 is 13 residues long. This CDR3 reads CASSHQSSYEQYF. The CDR3 coding sequence is TGTGCCAGCAGTCACCAAAGCTCCTACGAGCAGTACTTC.

This chain links TRBV4-1 with TRBJ2-7; TRBD1 matches at 9 bases. The length of the CDR3 is 15 residues. Germline V lookup: CDR1 MGHRA, CDR2 YSYEKL. The V and J ends lost 5 bases and 3 bases, in that order; junction bases with no gene match: 8. CDR3 in amino acids: CASSIATGGGYEQYF. The CDR3 coding sequence is TGCGCCAGCAGCATCGCCACAGGGGGCGGCTACGAGCAGTACTTC.

The chain recombines TRBV7-9 with TRBJ2-7; 13 bases match TRBD2. Germline-derived CDR1 and CDR2 are SEHNR and FQNEAQ (reference sequence). The CDR3 is made up of 15 amino acids. Germline trimming cut 4 bases from V and 3 bases from J; bases unmatched to any gene: 3. The CDR3 sequence is CASSSTSGRYYEQYF. CDR3 nucleotides: TGTGCCAGCAGCTCGACTAGCGGGAGGTACTACGAGCAGTACTTC.

The chain combines TRBV6-1 with TRBJ1-5; tentative D call: TRBD1 (5 bases). V lost 8 bases and J 7 bases, leaving 21 bases between the germline ends. The V gene's germline CDR1 is MNHNS and CDR2 SASEGT. The CDR3 totals 15 residues. CDR3 loop: CASQTGAWDEQPQHF. Here the CDR3 DNA reads TGTGCCAGCCAAACCGGGGCCTGGGATGAGCAGCCCCAGCATTTT.

This chain connects TRBV4-1 to TRBJ2-7; tentative D call: TRBD1 (5 bases). Germline V gene sequence: CDR1 MGHRA, CDR2 YSYEKL. The CDR3 has 15 amino acids. The V and J ends lost 0 bases and 2 bases respectively, with 11 bases between them. CDR3 nucleotides: TGCGCCAGCAGCCAAGATGCTCAGGGTACCTACGAGCAGTACTTC. Translating gives CASSQDAQGTYEQYF.

This clone appeared a few times. The chain is built from TRBV9 and TRBJ2-7; possible D gene TRBD1, 5 bases. The length of the CDR3 is 12 residues. Germline lookup yields CDR1 SGDLS and CDR2 YYNGEE. The V end was cut by 4 bases, the J end by 4 bases, with 9 bases between. CDR3 sequence reads: CASSTDSYEQYF. DNA of the CDR3: TGTGCCAGCAGCACAGACAGTTACGAGCAGTACTTC.

The CDR3 spells CASSLLQGDEQFF. CDR3 nucleotides: TGTGCCAGCAGTTTATTACAGGGAGATGAGCAGTTCTTC. The genes are TRBV27 and TRBJ2-1, with D perhaps matching TRBD1 (6 bases). Trimming removed 1 base from V and 8 bases from J, with 9 bases in between. From germline, CDR1 is MNHEY and CDR2 SMNVEV (reference sequence). The CDR3 totals 13 residues.

This chain joins TRBV30 and TRBJ2-1, with D hard to call. The germline CDR1 and CDR2 sequences are GTSNPN and SVGIG (reference sequence). The germline V and J ends were trimmed by 0 bases and 6 bases, with 12 bases remaining between them. The CDR3 spans 14 residues. CDR3 sequence (DNA): TGTGCCTGGAGTGTAGGGAATCTAGGCAATGAGCAGTTCTTC. Amino acids: CAWSVGNLGNEQFF.

The rearrangement links TRBV23-1 to TRBJ2-7; the D gene is possibly TRBD2 (6 bases). TRBV23-1 belongs to the ORF category, with a function that is uncertain. V lost 2 bases and J 6 bases, leaving 23 bases between the germline ends. The CDR3 is 17 amino acids. Here the CDR3 reads CASSQGRGALKGGEQYF. In DNA form, the CDR3 reads TGCGCCAGCAGTCAAGGGCGGGGAGCCCTTAAAGGCGGCGAGCAGTACTTC.

The chain uses TRBV6-4 and TRBJ2-1; D remains unclear. Germline lookup yields CDR1 MRHNA and CDR2 SNTAGT. V was shortened by 6 bases and J by 4 bases, with 19 bases between the two germline ends. The CDR3 is 16 residues long. Here the CDR3 reads CASSTEWAFAYNEQFF. Written as DNA, the CDR3 is TGTGCCAGCAGCACTGAATGGGCTTTTGCTTACAATGAGCAGTTCTTC.

On this clone itself: One end of the junction is discordant with germline, which a read error may explain. V is TRBV4-1 and J is TRBJ2-2; D call uncertain. The CDR3 runs to 14 residues. CDR1 is MGHRA, CDR2 YSYEKL, per germline. Here the CDR3 reads CASSQGPITGELFF. DNA for the CDR3: TGCGCCAGCAGTCAAGGGCCAATCACCGGGGAGCTGTTTTTT.

This chain joins TRBV29-1 and TRBJ2-4; tentatively, D is TRBD1 (5 bases). Trimming shortened V by 1 base and J by 4 bases, and 20 bases separated the two germline ends. Germline loops: CDR1 SQVTM, CDR2 ANQGSEA. This CDR3 is built from 17 residues. CDR3 sequence: CSVEGWEIGHTKNIQYF. The CDR3 DNA reads TGCAGCGTTGAAGGGTGGGAAATAGGACATACTAAAAACATTCAGTACTTC.

The V gene is TRBV18, the J gene TRBJ2-1; 8 bases match TRBD1. J was trimmed by 1 base and V by 1 base; bases with no gene match: 3. CDR1 and CDR2 from the germline V gene are KGHSH and LQKENI. This CDR3 contains 16 residues. CDR3 DNA: TGTGCCAGCTCACCACAGACAGGGGAGTCCTACAATGAGCAGTTCTTC. Its protein is CASSPQTGESYNEQFF.

The V gene is TRBV27, the J gene TRBJ2-1; tentative D call: TRBD1 (5 bases). CDR3 length: 13 residues. From germline, CDR1 is MNHEY and CDR2 SMNVEV (reference sequence). The ends were cut back, 5 bases at V and 5 bases at J, with 10 bases in the middle. This chain's CDR3 is CASSVQGNNEQFF. The DNA for the CDR3 is TGTGCCAGCAGTGTCCAGGGAAACAATGAGCAGTTCTTC.

CDR3 loop: CAISASLTTSGSPKTQYF. The CDR3 DNA reads TGTGCCATCAGTGCATCTCTTACGACTAGCGGGAGTCCAAAGACCCAGTACTTC. V is TRBV10-3 and J is TRBJ2-5; 12 bases line up with TRBD2. V gave up 4 bases and J gave up 6 bases; unmatched junction bases: 15. Germline V gene sequence: CDR1 ENHRY, CDR2 SYGVKD. This CDR3 spans 18 amino acids.

The J gene is TRBJ1-4, the V gene TRBV20-1; D is undetermined. CDR3 length equals 11 residues. Trimming shortened V by 3 bases and J by 7 bases, and 6 bases separated the two germline ends. From germline, CDR1 is DFQATT and CDR2 SNEGSKA (reference sequence). CDR3 sequence (DNA): TGCAGTGCTAGGGAGGGTGAAAAACTGTTTTTT. Translation gives CSAREGEKLFF.

The V call is TRBV2, the J call TRBJ2-7, with D possibly matching TRBD1 (6 bases). V was pared by 8 bases and J by 2 bases, with 13 bases between. The CDR3 extends over 13 amino acids. The germline V gene encodes CDR1 SNHLY and CDR2 FYNNEI. The CDR3 bases are TGTGCCAGCGAACCCCCAGGGGCCTACGAGCAGTACTTC. Encoded protein: CASEPPGAYEQYF.

This clone was observed a few times. This chain links TRBV9 with TRBJ2-7, with TRBD1 as a possible D gene (6 bases). Germline V gene data show CDR1 as SGDLS and CDR2 as YYNGEE. The CDR3 is 14 amino acids. The V end lost 0 bases, the J end lost 5 bases, and 12 bases lay between the germline ends. CDR3 residues: CASSVAGVVDEQYF. In DNA form, the CDR3 reads TGTGCCAGCAGCGTAGCAGGGGTCGTCGACGAGCAGTACTTC.